This T cell receptor beta chain came from a study of blood T cells in healthy people across ages. The study's findings and limits: Estimates based on one million T cells were treated as lower bounds. Naive CD4+ cells and diversity were both higher in long-lived donors than in aged donors. Age brought a roughly linear fall in TCR beta diversity measured per million T cells.

Every donor provided 9.5 to 10 milliliters of peripheral blood. The J segment lost 9 bases and the V segment lost 7 bases, leaving 8 bases of the junction unmatched. Germline V gene lookup returns CDR1 MNHNY and CDR2 SVGAGI (reference sequence). The CDR3 totals 14 residues. Comment on this clonotype: Its antigen is unidentified.

The second PCR ran about 6 to 12 cycles with a sample-barcoded 5' primer and J-beta primers. MiXCR, applied by TCRdb to the 5' RACE reads, yields one record per CDR3 protein. In the table there are roughly 1.4 million distinct CDR3 sequences, roughly 59% of which are singletons. The V gene is TRBV6-6, the J gene TRBJ2-1, with TRBD1 matching over 11 bases. This receptor was identified in a man aged 18 to 30 in good health. Input material: blood. Here the CDR3 DNA reads TGTGCCAGCACTCCGAGCGGGACAGGGGGTGAGCAGTTCTTC. Encoded protein: CASTPSGTGGEQFF.